This T cell receptor (beta chain) was found in a study of OX40 agonist ivuxolimab in advanced cancers. For the study at large: Patients treated during dose escalation were battling hepatocellular carcinoma, melanoma, renal cell or head and neck cancer. Partial responses were observed in three patients, of whom one had hepatocellular carcinoma and two had cutaneous melanoma.

V lost 6 bases and J lost 8, with 11 bases in between. The CDR3 totals 12 residues. Germline CDR1 ENHRY, CDR2 SYGVKD. Sequenced by immunoSEQ multiplex PCR; TCRdb stores in-frame clones only, minus some. This sample has approximately 79,000 clones, with roughly 86% found just once. V gene TRBV10-3 combines with J gene TRBJ2-1; D is possibly TRBD2 (6 bases). Sequencing used CD4+ or CD8+ T cells sorted from blood, obtained in a trial of the OX40 agonist ivuxolimab. The sequence was obtained from an adult with an advanced solid tumor such as melanoma, head and neck, liver or kidney cancer. Written as DNA, the CDR3 is TGTGCCATCAGGGGGGGTTCCGATGAGCAGTTCTTC. Amino acid sequence: CAIRGGSDEQFF.